The 19 T cell receptor beta chains below come from one sample, sequenced in a study of blood T cell repertoires in COVID-19. The repertoire was sequenced with immunoSEQ multiplex PCR; TCRdb's copy has only in-frame clones and lacks some. The sample shows more than 35,000 clones, approximately 90% of them seen only once. Sequenced material: peripheral blood. These receptors came from a human donor in a cohort sampled during active COVID-19.

The chain employs TRBV14 and TRBJ2-1; 8 positions match TRBD2. The V segment lost 4 bases and the J segment 9 bases; nucleotides outside the gene matches: 11. The CDR3 has 15 amino acids. From germline, CDR1 is SGHDN and CDR2 FVKESK. The CDR3 DNA is TGTGCCAGCAGCCCCGGGGTAGCGGGAATAGTTGAGCAGTTCTTC. Translated: CASSPGVAGIVEQFF.

This rearrangement joins TRBV7-6 to TRBJ2-1; TRBD2 aligns across 14 bases. J was trimmed by 6 bases and V by 6 bases; bases with no gene match: 10. The CDR3 extends over 17 amino acids. The germline gives CDR1 SGHVS, CDR2 FNYEAQ. The CDR3 DNA reads TGTGCCAGCAGTCAAAAGTCGGGACTAGCGGGAGTCAATGAGCAGTTCTTC. It is translated as CASSQKSGLAGVNEQFF.

The chain has TRBV5-1 and TRBJ2-2; TRBD2 matches at 12 bases. The CDR3 covers 16 residues. Germline V lookup: CDR1 SGHRS, CDR2 YFSETQ. The junction had 7 bases not matched to a gene; V was cut back by 7 bases and J by 3 bases. The CDR3 region has the DNA TGCGCCAGCGGGATGACTAGCGGGAGTGACACCGGGGAGCTGTTTTTT. It translates to CASGMTSGSDTGELFF.

The gene calls are TRBV2 and TRBJ2-3; 8 bases line up with TRBD2. After removal of 7 bases from V and 3 bases from J, the junction contained 6 bases not matched to a gene. The V gene's germline CDR1 is SNHLY and CDR2 FYNNEI. The CDR3 is made up of 14 amino acids. CDR3 protein: CASINGRGTDTQYF. The DNA for the CDR3 is TGTGCCAGCATTAACGGGAGGGGGACAGATACGCAGTATTTT.

V is TRBV10-2 and J is TRBJ2-7, with TRBD2 matching 11 bases. V trimming: 4 bases; J trimming: 3 bases; junction bases outside the gene matches: 2. Germline CDR1 WSHSY, CDR2 SAAADI. CDR3 size: 14 residues. CDR3 sequence reads: CASSGTSGSYEQYF. The CDR3 nucleotides read TGCGCCAGCAGTGGAACTAGCGGGAGCTACGAGCAGTACTTC.

This chain joins TRBV27 and TRBJ1-2, with D maybe TRBD1 (5 bases). The CDR3 totals 14 residues. Trimming stripped 5 bases from V and 2 bases from J, with 12 bases between. In germline, CDR1 is MNHEY, CDR2 SMNVEV (reference sequence). The CDR3 reads CASSPSSGNYGYTF. CDR3 DNA: TGTGCCAGCAGTCCGTCATCAGGGAACTATGGCTACACCTTC.

The genes are TRBV7-2 and TRBJ1-1; no definite D call. Germline V gene sequence: CDR1 SGHTA, CDR2 FQGNSA. V was shortened by 1 base and J by 7 bases, with 4 bases between the two germline ends. CDR3 size: 11 residues. DNA for the CDR3: TGTGCCAGCAGCTTAGGAGTTGAAGCTTTCTTT. Protein: CASSLGVEAFF.

The J gene is TRBJ2-7, the V gene TRBV19, with 7 nucleotides matching TRBD2. Germline V gene lookup returns CDR1 LNHDA and CDR2 SQIVND (reference sequence). The CDR3 covers 15 residues. J lost 4 bases, V lost 6 bases, and 12 bases had no gene match. The CDR3 coding sequence is TGTGCCAGTAGCCACCTGGCTAGCGGAGATTACGAGCAGTACTTC. Translation: CASSHLASGDYEQYF.

CDR3 bases: TGTGCCACCAGCAGGGGGACTAGCGGGAGTTTGGATACGCAGTATTTT. It is translated as CATSRGTSGSLDTQYF. The chain couples TRBV15 to TRBJ2-3, with 14 bases matching TRBD2. J lost 6 bases, V lost 3 bases, and 5 bases had no gene match. The germline CDR1 and CDR2 sequences are LNHNV and YYDKDF (reference sequence). CDR3 length: 16 amino acids.

This chain connects TRBV5-5 to TRBJ2-3, with D possibly being TRBD1 (5 bases). V was cut by 1 base and J by 6 bases, with 15 bases left in between. This CDR3 spans 15 amino acids. The germline V gene has CDR1 SGHKS and CDR2 YYEKEE (reference sequence). CDR3 sequence (DNA): TGTGCCAGCAGCTTGACAACGACCTACAGGGATACGCAGTATTTT. Translating it yields CASSLTTTYRDTQYF.

The rearrangement uses TRBV11-2 and TRBJ2-7, with TRBD1 matching over 8 bases. The CDR3 runs 14 residues. The J segment lost 5 bases and the V segment lost 3 bases, leaving 6 bases of the junction unmatched. Germline V gene data show CDR1 as SGHAT and CDR2 as FQNNGV. The CDR3 is CASSFQDRDHEQYF. CDR3 nucleotides: TGTGCCAGCAGCTTCCAGGACAGGGACCACGAGCAGTACTTC. Based on the CDR3 plus reference TRBV11-2 and TRBJ2-7, the full variable domain is EAGVAQSPRYKIIEKRQSVAFWCNPISGHATLYWYQQILGQGPKLLIQFQNNGVVDDSQLPKDRFSAERLKGVDSTLKIQPAKLEDSAVYLCASSFQDRDHEQYFGPGTRLTVT.

CDR3 DNA sequence: TGTGCCAGCACCGGACCCAAGAGGGACGAGCAGTACTTC. Residues: CASTGPKRDEQYF. This chain connects TRBV5-6 to TRBJ2-7; TRBD2 is a possible D gene (5 bases). Germline V gene lookup returns CDR1 SGHDT and CDR2 YYEEEE. Deletions cut 6 bases from V and 5 bases from J, with 15 bases between. CDR3 length: 13 amino acids.

V is TRBV11-2 and J is TRBJ2-3; 11 bases map to TRBD2. From germline, CDR1 is SGHAT and CDR2 FQNNGV. This CDR3 is 16 amino acids long. Losses at the gene ends were 5 bases for V and 7 bases for J; bases not matched to a gene: 11. Here the CDR3 DNA reads TGTGCCAGCAGCAACACGGGACTAGCGGTAATAAATACGCAGTATTTT. Its translation is CASSNTGLAVINTQYF.

The chain is built from TRBV7-2 and TRBJ2-1; 8 nucleotides line up with TRBD2. Trimming at V came to 0 bases and at J to 3 bases, leaving 4 bases not matched to a gene. The CDR3 covers 16 residues. Germline CDR1 reads SGHTA; CDR2 reads FQGNSA. Written as DNA, the CDR3 is TGTGCCAGCAGCTTAGCAGCGGGAGTAGGCTACAATGAGCAGTTCTTC. It translates to CASSLAAGVGYNEQFF.

V gene TRBV28 combines with J gene TRBJ2-5; 8 bases are shared with TRBD1. The CDR3 extends over 14 amino acids. Trimming cost V 5 bases and J 9 bases; bases outside gene matches: 11. Germline assignment: CDR1 MDHEN and CDR2 SYDVKM. CDR3 DNA: TGTGCCAGCAGTGCCGGGACAGGTCGCGAGGCCCAGTACTTC. Protein: CASSAGTGREAQYF.

V is TRBV6-1 and J is TRBJ1-2, with a tentative D call TRBD1 (5 bases). The V and J ends lost 3 bases and 8 bases respectively, with 13 bases between them. Germline-derived CDR1 and CDR2 are MNHNS and SASEGT. CDR3 length: 13 amino acids. CDR3 protein: CASSDGTRGGYTF. The CDR3 DNA sequence: TGTGCCAGCAGTGATGGGACTCGAGGGGGCTACACCTTC.

This chain links TRBV11-2 with TRBJ1-2; D is possibly TRBD1 (6 bases). Trimming shortened V by 0 bases and J by 5 bases, and 13 bases separated the two germline ends. The germline V gene has CDR1 SGHAT and CDR2 FQNNGV. The CDR3 totals 15 residues. The CDR3 loop is CASSLESGRGYGYTF. CDR3 nucleotides: TGTGCCAGCAGCTTAGAGTCCGGCAGGGGTTATGGCTACACCTTC.

This clone appeared a single time. The J gene is TRBJ2-4, the V gene TRBV18, with a possible D match to TRBD1 (6 bases). Germline CDR1 is KGHSH and CDR2 is LQKENI. Trimming removed 3 bases from V and 5 bases from J, with 14 bases in between. This CDR3 comprises 15 residues. This CDR3 is CASSPTTGWENIQYF. DNA of the CDR3: TGTGCCAGCTCACCGACCACAGGGTGGGAAAACATTCAGTACTTC. The whole variable domain, filled in from reference TRBV18 and TRBJ2-4, reads NAGVMQNPRHLVRRRGQEARLRCSPMKGHSHVYWYRQLPEEGLKFMVYLQKENIIDESGMPKERFSAEFPKEGPSILRIQQVVRGDSAAYFCASSPTTGWENIQYFGAGTRLSVL.

The chain is built from TRBV5-1 and TRBJ2-7, with a tentative D call TRBD2 (5 bases). From germline, CDR1 is SGHRS and CDR2 YFSETQ. This CDR3 contains 14 residues. The V end lost 4 bases, the J end lost 0 bases, and 11 bases lay between the germline ends. The CDR3 sequence is CASSGGPDSYEQYF. The CDR3, as DNA: TGCGCCAGCAGCGGCGGGCCAGACTCCTACGAGCAGTACTTC.